This entry lists 3 T cell receptor beta chains sequenced from one sample in a study of OX40 agonist ivuxolimab in advanced cancers. Sequencing used immunoSEQ multiplex PCR; TCRdb keeps in-frame clones, though not all of them. The table lists tens of thousands of clones, roughly 84% of them singletons. The source material was CD4+ or CD8+ T cells sorted from blood, sampled in a trial of the OX40 agonist ivuxolimab. All receptors derive from an adult with an advanced solid tumor such as melanoma, head and neck, liver or kidney cancer.

The chain carries TRBV5-7 and TRBJ2-5; 13 positions match TRBD2. TRBV5-7 is sorted into the ORF group, with uncertain function. V shed 5 bases, J shed 3 bases, and the junction held 7 bases outside the gene matches. The CDR3 covers 16 residues. The DNA for the CDR3 is TGTGCCAGCAGTGACCTACTAGCGGGAGGGAAAGAGACCCAGTACTTC. Protein: CASSDLLAGGKETQYF.

The chain employs TRBV6-5 and TRBJ2-7; 8 bases fit TRBD2. J lost 5 bases, V lost 2 bases, and 11 bases had no gene match. Germline CDR1 reads MNHEY; CDR2 reads SVGAGI. This CDR3 comprises 16 residues. CDR3 amino acids: CASSYTTGGGINEQYF. In nucleotides, the CDR3 is TGTGCCAGCAGTTACACAACCGGGGGGGGGATAAACGAGCAGTACTTC.

This chain links TRBV7-9 with TRBJ1-1, with 7 bases aligning to TRBD1. Losses at the gene ends were 1 base for V and 4 bases for J; bases not matched to a gene: 3. CDR1 is SEHNR and CDR2 is FQNEAQ in the germline V gene (reference sequence). The CDR3 length is 14 residues. The CDR3 nucleotides read TGTGCCAGCAGCTTAGAAGGGGGCGGCACTGAAGCTTTCTTT. Its protein product is CASSLEGGGTEAFF.